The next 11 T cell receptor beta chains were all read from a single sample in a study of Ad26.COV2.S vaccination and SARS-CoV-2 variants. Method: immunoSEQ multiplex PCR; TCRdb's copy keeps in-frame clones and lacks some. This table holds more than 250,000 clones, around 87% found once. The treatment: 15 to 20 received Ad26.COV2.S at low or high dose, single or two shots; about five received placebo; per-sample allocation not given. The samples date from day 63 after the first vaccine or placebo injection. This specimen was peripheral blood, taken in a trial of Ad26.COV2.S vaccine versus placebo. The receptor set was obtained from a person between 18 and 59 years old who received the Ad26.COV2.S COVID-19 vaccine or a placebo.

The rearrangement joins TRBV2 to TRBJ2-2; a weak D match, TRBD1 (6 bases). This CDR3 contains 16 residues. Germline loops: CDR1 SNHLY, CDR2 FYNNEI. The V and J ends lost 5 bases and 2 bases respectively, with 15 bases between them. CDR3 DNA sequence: TGTGCCAGCAGTCCGACAGGAATGATCAACACCGGGGAGCTGTTTTTT. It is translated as CASSPTGMINTGELFF.

The CDR3 spells CASSAGREPSYEQYF. The CDR3 bases are TGTGCCAGCAGCGCCGGGCGGGAACCCTCCTACGAGCAGTACTTC. The rearrangement joins TRBV4-2 to TRBJ2-7, with D possibly being TRBD2 (6 bases). Trimming took off 5 bases at V and 0 bases at J, with 14 bases between the two ends. Germline V gene lookup returns CDR1 LGHNA and CDR2 YNFKEQ. The CDR3 contains 15 residues.

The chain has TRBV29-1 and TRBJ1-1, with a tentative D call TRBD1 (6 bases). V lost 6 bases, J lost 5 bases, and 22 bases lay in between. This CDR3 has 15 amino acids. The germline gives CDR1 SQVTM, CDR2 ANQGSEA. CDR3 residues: CSVDLGGRGKTEAFF. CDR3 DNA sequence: TGCAGCGTCGACCTCGGGGGGCGCGGGAAGACTGAAGCTTTCTTT.

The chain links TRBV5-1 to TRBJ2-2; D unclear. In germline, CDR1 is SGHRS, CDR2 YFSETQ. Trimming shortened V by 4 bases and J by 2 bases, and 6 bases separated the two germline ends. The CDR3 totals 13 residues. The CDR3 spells CASSPPNTGELFF. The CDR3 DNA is TGCGCCAGCAGCCCACCCAACACCGGGGAGCTGTTTTTT.

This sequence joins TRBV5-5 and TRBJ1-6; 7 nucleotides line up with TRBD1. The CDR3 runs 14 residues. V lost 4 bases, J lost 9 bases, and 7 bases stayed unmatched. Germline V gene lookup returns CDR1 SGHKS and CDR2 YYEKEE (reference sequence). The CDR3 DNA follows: TGTGCCAGCAGCCTGACAGGGATTGGTTCACCCCTCCACTTT. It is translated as CASSLTGIGSPLHF.

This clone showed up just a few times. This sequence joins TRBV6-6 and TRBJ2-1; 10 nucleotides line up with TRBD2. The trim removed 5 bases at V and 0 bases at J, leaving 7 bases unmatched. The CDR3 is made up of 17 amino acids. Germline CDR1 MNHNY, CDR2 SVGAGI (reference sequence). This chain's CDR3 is CASSLQGLADSYNEQFF. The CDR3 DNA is TGTGCCAGCAGTCTCCAAGGACTAGCGGACTCCTACAATGAGCAGTTCTTC.

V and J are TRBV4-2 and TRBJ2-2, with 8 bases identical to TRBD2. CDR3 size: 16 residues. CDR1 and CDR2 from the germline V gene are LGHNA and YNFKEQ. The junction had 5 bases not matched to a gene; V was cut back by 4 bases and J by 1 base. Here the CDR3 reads CASSRTSGLNTGELFF. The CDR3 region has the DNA TGTGCCAGCAGCCGCACTAGCGGTCTGAACACCGGGGAGCTGTTTTTT.

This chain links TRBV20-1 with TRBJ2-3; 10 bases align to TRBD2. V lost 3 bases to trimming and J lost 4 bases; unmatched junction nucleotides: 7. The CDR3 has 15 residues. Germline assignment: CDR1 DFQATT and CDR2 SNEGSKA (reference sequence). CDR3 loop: CSASWASGSSDTQYF. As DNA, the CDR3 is TGCAGTGCTAGTTGGGCTAGCGGGAGCTCAGATACGCAGTATTTT.

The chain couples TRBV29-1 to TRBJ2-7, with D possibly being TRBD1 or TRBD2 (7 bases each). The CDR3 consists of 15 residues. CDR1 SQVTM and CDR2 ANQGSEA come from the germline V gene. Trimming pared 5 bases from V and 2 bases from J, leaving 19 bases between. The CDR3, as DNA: TGCAGCGTTTTGGGGGGGGGACAGTATACCTACGAGCAGTACTTC. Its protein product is CSVLGGGQYTYEQYF.

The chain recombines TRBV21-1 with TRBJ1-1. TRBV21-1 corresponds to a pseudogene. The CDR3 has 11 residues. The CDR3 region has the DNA TGTGCCAGGAGGCCGTCACCTAAAGCTTTCTTT. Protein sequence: CARRPSPKAFF.

The CDR3 sequence: CASSHPGGETQYF. The CDR3 bases are TGCGCCAGCAGTCATCCAGGGGGGGAGACCCAGTACTTC. The chain uses TRBV23-1 and TRBJ2-5, with D perhaps matching TRBD1 (7 bases). TRBV23-1 is identified as an open reading frame with a role that is uncertain. V lost 3 bases and J 5 bases, leaving 10 bases between the germline ends. This CDR3 is built from 13 residues.